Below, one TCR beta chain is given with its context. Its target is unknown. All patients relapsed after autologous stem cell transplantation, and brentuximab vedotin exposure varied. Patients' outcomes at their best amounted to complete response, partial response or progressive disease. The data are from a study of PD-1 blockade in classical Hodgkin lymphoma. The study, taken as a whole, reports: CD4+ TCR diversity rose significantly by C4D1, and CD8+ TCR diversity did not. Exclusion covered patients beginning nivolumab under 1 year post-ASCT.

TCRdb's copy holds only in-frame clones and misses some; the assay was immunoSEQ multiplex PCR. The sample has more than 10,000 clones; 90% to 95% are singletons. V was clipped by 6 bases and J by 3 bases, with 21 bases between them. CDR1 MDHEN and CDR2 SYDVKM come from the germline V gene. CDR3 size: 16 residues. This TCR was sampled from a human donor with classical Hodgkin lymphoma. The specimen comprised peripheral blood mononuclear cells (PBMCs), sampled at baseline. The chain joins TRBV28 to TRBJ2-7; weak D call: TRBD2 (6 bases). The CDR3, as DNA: TGTGCCAGCAGCCTCAAGACGGGGGAACAGCGCTACGAGCAGTACTTC. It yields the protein CASSLKTGEQRYEQYF.